These T cell receptor beta chains were read from a single sample in a study of cytomegalovirus exposure and HLA in healthy donors. The method was immunoSEQ multiplex PCR; TCRdb's version includes in-frame clones alone and lacks a portion of them. The sample gives approximately 140,000 clones, roughly 80% of which show up once; 8.8% is in the top ten. Sequencing was carried out using PBMCs. The receptors shown here come from a woman aged 50 to 60 in good health and CMV-seropositive. The CDR3 runs from the conserved cysteine through the conserved F or W. Each record gives: V gene, D gene, J gene, clone size, CDR3 DNA, CDR3 protein. A D gene is named only where the DNA matches it firmly. Clone size is not always given. Where it is, it says once, few, many or a class for expanded clones.

V gene: TRBV2; D gene: TRBD1; J gene: TRBJ2-1; clone size: few; CDR3 DNA: TGTGCCAGCAGGAGGGGGCGGGCGGATGAGCAGTTCTTC; CDR3 protein: CASRRGRADEQFF
V gene: TRBV7-9; D gene: TRBD1; J gene: TRBJ2-5; clone size: NA; CDR3 DNA: TGTGCCAGCAGCTTAGAATTCGGCCTTCGGGACAGGGGAGAGACCCAGTACTTC; CDR3 protein: CASSLEFGLRDRGETQYF
V gene: TRBV2; D gene: TRBD2; J gene: TRBJ2-7; clone size: NA; CDR3 DNA: TGTGCCAGCAGGGGAGTAGCGGGGGGTTCCGAGCAGTACTTC; CDR3 protein: CASRGVAGGSEQYF
V gene: TRBV2; D gene: TRBD1; J gene: TRBJ2-3; clone size: NA; CDR3 DNA: TGTGCCAGCCAGACCCGGAGGATGACAGGGGATACGCAGTATTTT; CDR3 protein: CASQTRRMTGDTQYF
V gene: TRBV11-2; D gene: TRBD2; J gene: TRBJ2-3; clone size: NA; CDR3 DNA: TGTGCCAGCAGCTTAGAAGCGGGGTTCACAGATACGCAGTATTTT; CDR3 protein: CASSLEAGFTDTQYF
V gene: TRBV4-2; D gene: TRBD1; J gene: TRBJ1-2; clone size: NA; CDR3 DNA: TGTGCCAGCAGTCAAGATTTAAGGGACAGAACATATGGCTACACCTTC; CDR3 protein: CASSQDLRDRTYGYTF
V gene: TRBV6-1; D gene: NA; J gene: TRBJ2-1; clone size: NA; CDR3 DNA: TGTGCCAGCAGTGTCCCGGCTGGGCGGGCAGGTGAGCAGTTCTTC; CDR3 protein: CASSVPAGRAGEQFF
V gene: TRBV5-8; D gene: NA; J gene: TRBJ2-7; clone size: NA; CDR3 DNA: TGTGCCAGCAGCTTATCGACGGAGTCTAATAAGCAGTACTTC; CDR3 protein: CASSLSTESNKQYF
V gene: TRBV7-3; D gene: TRBD2; J gene: TRBJ2-1; clone size: NA; CDR3 DNA: TGTGCCAGCAGCTTATCGGGGGGGAAATACAATGAGCAGTTCTTC; CDR3 protein: CASSLSGGKYNEQFF
V gene: TRBV29-1; D gene: NA; J gene: TRBJ2-1; clone size: NA; CDR3 DNA: TGCAGCGTTGAAAGATGGGGGGATGAGCAGTTCTTC; CDR3 protein: CSVERWGDEQFF
V gene: TRBV10-3; D gene: NA; J gene: TRBJ1-4; clone size: NA; CDR3 DNA: TGTGCCATCCGCCCAGGACTTAATGAAAAACTGTTTTTT; CDR3 protein: CAIRPGLNEKLFF
V gene: TRBV19; D gene: TRBD1; J gene: TRBJ2-7; clone size: NA; CDR3 DNA: TGTGCCAGTAACCTAGGACAGGGAGGCGAGCAGTACTTC; CDR3 protein: CASNLGQGGEQYF
V gene: TRBV7-8; D gene: NA; J gene: TRBJ1-1; clone size: NA; CDR3 DNA: TGTGCCAGCAGGCTAGGAATTTATAACACTGAAGCTTTCTTT; CDR3 protein: CASRLGIYNTEAFF
V gene: TRBV4-2; D gene: TRBD1; J gene: TRBJ1-6; clone size: NA; CDR3 DNA: TGTGCCAGCAGCCCACAAAACAGGGGTACGCGCGCCCGACTAACTAATTCACCCCTCCACTTT; CDR3 protein: CASSPQNRGTRARLTNSPLHF
V gene: TRBV11-3; D gene: TRBD2; J gene: TRBJ2-1; clone size: NA; CDR3 DNA: TGTGCCAGCACTCGGTTGGGGAGCGGGGGGGCTGGGGATGAGCAGTTCTTC; CDR3 protein: CASTRLGSGGAGDEQFF
V gene: TRBV28; D gene: TRBD1; J gene: TRBJ2-7; clone size: NA; CDR3 DNA: TGTGCCAGCAGTTTAATGGACCGGGACAGGGGGTCTGACGAGCAGTACTTC; CDR3 protein: CASSLMDRDRGSDEQYF
V gene: TRBV18; D gene: NA; J gene: TRBJ2-7; clone size: NA; CDR3 DNA: TGTGCCAGCTCTCCACTAGGAGGCGAGCAGTACTTC; CDR3 protein: CASSPLGGEQYF
V gene: TRBV7-3; D gene: TRBD1; J gene: TRBJ2-3; clone size: NA; CDR3 DNA: TGTGCCAGCAGCTTAACCGGGGACAGTTCAGATACGCAGTATTTT; CDR3 protein: CASSLTGDSSDTQYF
V gene: TRBV19; D gene: TRBD1; J gene: TRBJ1-6; clone size: NA; CDR3 DNA: TGTGCCAGCAACCCGGGACAGGGTATAATAAGCTCCTATAATTCACCCCTCCACTTT; CDR3 protein: CASNPGQGIISSYNSPLHF
V gene: TRBV9; D gene: NA; J gene: TRBJ1-1; clone size: few; CDR3 DNA: TGTGCCAGCAAGATTCGGGGGAACACTGAAGCTTTCTTT; CDR3 protein: CASKIRGNTEAFF
V gene: TRBV6-5; D gene: NA; J gene: TRBJ1-3; clone size: NA; CDR3 DNA: TGTGCCAGCAGTTCCCCAGACTCTGGAAACACCATATATTTT; CDR3 protein: CASSSPDSGNTIYF
V gene: TRBV9; D gene: TRBD1; J gene: TRBJ1-6; clone size: NA; CDR3 DNA: TGTGCCAGCAGCGTACAACAGGGGGACTCCTATAATTCACCCCTCCACTTT; CDR3 protein: CASSVQQGDSYNSPLHF